This T cell receptor (beta chain) was recorded in a study of T cell responses to AZD1222 COVID-19 vaccine. Of note for this clone: Its antigen is not identified.

Study-wide results and limits: After the peak T cell response, and only then, were repertoires sampled. Spike-specific TCR breadth and depth grew following two AZD1222 doses.

The V end was cut by 1 base, the J end by 3 bases, with 4 bases between. CDR1 and CDR2 (germline): MDHEN, SYDVKM. The CDR3 covers 12 residues. TCRdb's copy holds only in-frame clones and misses some; the assay was immunoSEQ multiplex PCR. The sample shows around 100,000 clones, over 75% of them seen only once. V usage is TRBV28 and J usage is TRBJ2-7; D gene uncertain. This sequence was found in an adult in good health. The source was peripheral blood, collected on day 0 of MenACWY control vaccination. CDR3 in amino acids: CASSLSDYEQYF. The CDR3 DNA reads as TGTGCCAGCAGTTTATCGGACTACGAGCAGTACTTC.